This TCR beta chain originates from a study of memory CD4+ T cells and cytomegalovirus serostatus. General observations from the study: CMV serostatus prediction reached median AUC around 0.95, or 0.9 with US-trained model. Suggested: most of the CMV-linked TCR signature lies in CD4+ memory cells.

As concerns this clone: Its antigen is not known.

Single viable CD3+CD4+CD8-CD45RO+ cells were sorted as the memory CD4+ T cells. Serum IgG to CMV pp150, pp28, p38 and p52 defined serostatus. V lost 5 bases and J lost 2; bases outside the gene matches: 9. The CDR3 length is 16 residues. Per the germline V gene, CDR1 is PRHDT and CDR2 is FYEKMQ (reference sequence). Study processing details: After removing out-of-frame reads, millions of distinct TCRbeta sequences remained. Repertoires were generated with immunoSEQ multiplex PCR, while TCRdb's copy carries only in-frame clones and drops some. Clone size and the V and J calls come from that table; the DNA yielded D and trimming. The table records 70,000 to 90,000 clones, 60% to 80% of them present only once.

The chain links TRBV13 to TRBJ2-1, with TRBD2 matching over 7 bases. Source material: memory CD4+ T cells from blood. This TCR was sampled from an adult in good health and CMV-seropositive. This CDR3 reads CASSAASGSTYNEQFF. The CDR3 DNA is TGTGCCAGCAGCGCTGCTAGCGGCTCCACCTACAATGAGCAGTTCTTC.